The 8 T cell receptor beta chains presented below share a single source sample, sequenced in a study of blood T cell repertoires in COVID-19. TCRdb's table, derived via immunoSEQ multiplex PCR, lists solely in-frame clones and lacks some. Here the sample spans around 230,000 clones, approximately 90% being singletons. Sequencing input: PBMCs or T cells enriched from blood (not recorded which). These receptors all come from a woman in her twenties or thirties who had recovered from COVID-19.

CDR3 protein: CASSLAGQGRNQPQHF. The DNA for the CDR3 is TGTGCCAGTAGCCTCGCGGGACAGGGGCGCAATCAGCCCCAGCATTTT. The rearrangement uses TRBV19 and TRBJ1-5; 10 nucleotides agree with TRBD1. Germline V gene data show CDR1 as LNHDA and CDR2 as SQIVND (reference sequence). The trim removed 6 bases at V and 2 bases at J, leaving 7 bases unmatched. The CDR3 is 16 residues long. Looking up the rest from reference TRBV19 and TRBJ1-5 gives the full variable domain: DGGITQSPKYLFRKEGQNVTLSCEQNLNHDAMYWYRQDPGQGLRLIYYSQIVNDFQKGDIAEGYSVSREKKESFPLTVTSAQKNPTAFYLCASSLAGQGRNQPQHFGDGTRLSIL.

To note about this clone: The junction departs from the called germline gene at one end, perhaps through a read error. The rearrangement joins TRBV5-3 to TRBJ1-1; D is unresolved. TRBV5-3 carries the ORF label, with uncertain function. CDR3 length: 12 residues. The CDR3 protein is CARSTPTVLAQF. In DNA form, the CDR3 reads TGTGCCAGAAGCACACCGACGGTGTTAGCGCAGTTT.

The chain joins TRBV2 to TRBJ2-7; D is possibly TRBD2 (5 bases). Trimming removed 8 bases at V and 0 bases at J, with 14 bases between. The CDR3 contains 14 residues. CDR1 SNHLY and CDR2 FYNNEI come from the germline V gene. CDR3 nucleotide sequence: TGTGCCAGCTTTGGCGACTACCTCTCCTACGAGCAGTACTTC. It translates to CASFGDYLSYEQYF.

V is TRBV9 and J is TRBJ1-1; D is undetermined. CDR1 is SGDLS, CDR2 YYNGEE, per germline. Trimming left V 1 base short and J 6 bases short, with 10 bases between. The CDR3 loop spans 13 amino acids. The CDR3 DNA sequence: TGTGCCAGCAGCGTACGTGGTGGAGCTGAAGCTTTCTTT. It specifies CASSVRGGAEAFF.

The J gene is TRBJ2-7, the V gene TRBV5-5, with D maybe TRBD2 (5 bases). The CDR3 extends over 15 amino acids. Germline V gene sequence: CDR1 SGHKS, CDR2 YYEKEE (reference sequence). V dropped 4 bases and J dropped 0 bases, with 14 bases sitting between them. The CDR3 loop reads CASSPGSGSSYEQYF. CDR3 coding DNA: TGTGCCAGCAGCCCGGGGTCGGGCAGCTCCTACGAGCAGTACTTC. Full variable domain (outside the CDR3, taken from reference TRBV5-5 and TRBJ2-7): DAGVTQSPTHLIKTRGQQVTLRCSPISGHKSVSWYQQVLGQGPQFIFQYYEKEERGRGNFPDRFSARQFPNYSSELNVNALLLGDSALYLCASSPGSGSSYEQYFGPGTRLTVT.

This chain connects TRBV5-5 to TRBJ1-6, with TRBD1 matching over 7 bases. The CDR3 spans 14 residues. V lost 2 bases and J lost 5; bases outside the gene matches: 1. The germline gives CDR1 SGHKS, CDR2 YYEKEE (reference sequence). The chain's CDR3 is CASSFGTDNSPLHF. CDR3 DNA sequence: TGTGCCAGCAGCTTTGGGACAGATAATTCACCCCTCCACTTT.

The V and J genes are TRBV7-8 and TRBJ1-2; weak D call: TRBD1 (5 bases). This CDR3 is 13 amino acids long. In germline, CDR1 is SGHVS, CDR2 FQNEAQ. V lost 5 bases and J 2 bases, leaving 9 bases between the germline ends. CDR3 in amino acids: CASSPTANYGYTF. Here the CDR3 DNA reads TGTGCCAGCAGCCCGACAGCCAACTATGGCTACACCTTC.

The CDR3 region is CASSQDTSGGGNNEQFF. DNA for the CDR3: TGTGCCAGCAGCCAAGACACTAGCGGGGGGGGAAACAATGAGCAGTTCTTC. The chain joins TRBV4-2 to TRBJ2-1; 13 bases line up with TRBD2. The CDR3 runs to 17 residues. V was pared by 0 bases and J by 5 bases, with 4 bases of the junction left unmatched. Germline V lookup: CDR1 LGHNA, CDR2 YNFKEQ.